The rows below give T cell receptor beta chains drawn from one sample of a study of multiple sclerosis patients with progressive multifocal leukoencephalopathy. The assay was immunoSEQ multiplex PCR, and TCRdb's table has in-frame clones only and misses some. The data contain approximately 27,000 clones, around 89% of them seen just once; the ten biggest clones take up approximately 1.1%. Sample: PBMCs. These receptors came from a human donor with multiple sclerosis. Both conserved end residues are part of each CDR3. A D gene is named only where the DNA matches it firmly. Clone size, where shown, is once, few, many, or a class for clones that have expanded.

CDR3 protein,CDR3 DNA,V gene,D gene,J gene,clone size
CASSLVEGAYGYTF,TGTGCCAGCAGCTTAGTAGAGGGGGCCTATGGCTACACCTTC,TRBV7-2,TRBD1,TRBJ1-2,-
CASSFSGLETQYF,TGTGCCAGCAGCTTTTCAGGGTTGGAGACCCAGTACTTC,TRBV11-2,-,TRBJ2-5,-
CASSLQWSNEQYF,TGTGCCAGCAGCTTACAGTGGAGCAACGAGCAGTACTTC,TRBV7-2,-,TRBJ2-7,-
CAWSVGLQVNEKLFF,TGTGCCTGGAGTGTAGGGCTCCAGGTGAATGAAAAACTGTTTTTT,TRBV30,-,TRBJ1-4,once
CASSYSMTTGTQYF,TGTGCCAGCAGTTACTCGATGACAACAGGGACCCAGTACTTC,TRBV6-5,-,TRBJ2-5,-
CASSQDTGGKTLFF,TGTGCCAGCAGCCAAGATACGGGGGGGAAAACTCTGTTTTTT,TRBV4-2,-,TRBJ1-4,-
CSVVGGLSGELFF,TGCAGCGTTGTGGGGGGACTTTCCGGGGAGCTGTTTTTT,TRBV29-1,-,TRBJ2-2,-
CASSMPAGGEYEQYF,TGTGCCAGTAGTATGCCTGCAGGGGGTGAGTACGAGCAGTACTTC,TRBV19,TRBD1,TRBJ2-7,-
CAIKEDTNTEAFF,TGTGCCATCAAGGAGGATACGAACACTGAAGCTTTCTTT,TRBV10-3,-,TRBJ1-1,-
CASSQVERAGNQPQHF,TGCGCCAGCAGCCAAGTGGAGAGGGCTGGCAATCAGCCCCAGCATTTT,TRBV4-1,-,TRBJ1-5,-
CASSLMFTGEKLFF,TGTGCCAGCAGCTTAATGTTCACGGGGGAGAAGCTGTTTTTT,TRBV7-2,-,TRBJ2-2,-
CASSPTGNYGYTF,TGTGCCAGCAGCCCGACAGGAAACTATGGCTACACCTTC,TRBV5-4,-,TRBJ1-2,-
CASSLQGGNQPQHF,TGTGCCAGTAGTCTTCAGGGTGGCAATCAGCCCCAGCATTTT,TRBV19,-,TRBJ1-5,-
CASSEYSVYYGYTF,TGCGCCAGCAGTGAGTACTCCGTTTATTATGGCTACACCTTC,TRBV10-2,-,TRBJ1-2,-
CASSPGQRVYGYTF,TGTGCCAGCAGCCCGGGACAGAGAGTCTATGGCTACACCTTC,TRBV28,TRBD1,TRBJ1-2,-
CSVEAQQGGETQYF,TGCAGCGTTGAAGCGCAACAGGGCGGGGAGACCCAGTACTTC,TRBV29-1,-,TRBJ2-5,-
CASSQSTGGSGVETQYF,TGTGCCAGCAGCCAATCGACAGGGGGGAGTGGTGTGGAGACCCAGTACTTC,TRBV4-2,TRBD1,TRBJ2-5,-
CASGWDTQYF,TGTGCCAGCGGGTGGGATACGCAGTATTTT,TRBV2,-,TRBJ2-3,-
CATRPPGGETQYF,TGTGCCACCCGTCCCCCGGGAGGGGAGACCCAGTACTTC,TRBV19,TRBD2,TRBJ2-5,-
CASSRTSGVQETQYF,TGTGCCAGCAGCCGTACTAGCGGGGTACAAGAGACCCAGTACTTC,TRBV5-4,TRBD2,TRBJ2-5,-
CASSLDGGSSYNEQFF,TGTGCCAGCAGCTTAGATGGGGGAAGCTCCTACAATGAGCAGTTCTTC,TRBV7-9,-,TRBJ2-1,once
CASSSRGKTGGRHYEQYF,TGTGCCAGCAGCTCTCGAGGAAAGACAGGGGGCAGACACTACGAGCAGTACTTC,TRBV11-2,TRBD1,TRBJ2-7,-
CASSYVGQNTEAFF,TGTGCCAGCAGTTACGTGGGACAGAACACTGAAGCTTTCTTT,TRBV6-5,-,TRBJ1-1,few
CASSLLVLAGGPGTDTQYF,TGTGCCAGCAGTTTATTGGTTCTAGCGGGGGGGCCAGGCACAGATACGCAGTATTTT,TRBV28,TRBD2,TRBJ2-3,-